A selection of T cell receptor beta chains follows, all from one sample in a study of cytomegalovirus exposure and HLA in healthy donors. Clones were sequenced by immunoSEQ multiplex PCR, and TCRdb holds only the in-frame ones, with some missing. Its listing shows about 200,000 clones. The sequenced sample consisted of PBMCs. These receptors originate from a girl aged 2 to 9 in good health and CMV-seropositive. Each CDR3 is given with its conserved first and last residue. D genes are given only for firm matches.

j_call | d_call | v_call | cdr3_aa | cdr3_nt
TRBJ1-1 | NA | TRBV30 | CAVDSRGTEAFF | TGTGCGGTGGACAGCCGTGGTACTGAAGCTTTCTTT
TRBJ2-7 | TRBD2 | TRBV5-1 | CASSPGLASEQYF | TGCGCCAGCAGCCCGGGACTAGCGAGTGAGCAGTACTTC
TRBJ2-3 | TRBD2 | TRBV5-1 | CASHGVAGDTDTQYF | TGCGCCAGCCACGGGGTAGCGGGAGACACAGATACGCAGTATTTT
TRBJ1-5 | NA | TRBV9 | CASSGTGNQPQHF | TGTGCCAGCAGCGGTACAGGTAATCAGCCCCAGCATTTT
TRBJ2-2 | TRBD2 | TRBV27 | CASSLGTLAGGPAGELFF | TGTGCCAGCAGTTTAGGGACTCTAGCGGGAGGGCCGGCCGGGGAGCTGTTTTTT
TRBJ2-3 | TRBD2 | TRBV10-1 | CASRQSSGTVTDTQYF | TGCGCCAGCAGACAAAGTAGCGGGACTGTCACAGATACGCAGTATTTT
TRBJ2-1 | NA | TRBV5-5 | CASSQQGPHNEQFF | TGTGCCAGCAGCCAGCAGGGCCCCCACAATGAGCAGTTCTTC
TRBJ2-5 | NA | TRBV5-5 | CASRGGTGGGETQYF | TGTGCCAGCAGAGGGGGAACTGGGGGAGGGGAGACCCAGTACTTC
TRBJ2-3 | NA | TRBV29-1 | CSVVTNTDTQYF | TGCAGCGTTGTAACTAACACAGATACGCAGTATTTT
TRBJ1-1 | TRBD1 | TRBV5-3 | CARSLVLRGRKAFF | TGTGCCAGAAGCTTGGTTCTCAGGGGGAGAAAGGCTTTCTTT
TRBJ2-1 | NA | TRBV7-2 | CASLSSAASSYNEQFF | TGTGCCAGCTTATCCTCGGCGGCGAGCTCCTACAATGAGCAGTTCTTC
TRBJ1-6 | NA | TRBV6-1 | CASSESGSDNSPLHF | TGTGCCAGCAGTGAATCAGGGTCAGATAATTCACCCCTCCACTTT
TRBJ2-2 | NA | TRBV9 | CASSFTSNTGELFF | TGTGCCAGCAGCTTCACTTCAAACACCGGGGAGCTGTTTTTT
TRBJ2-7 | NA | TRBV28 | CASMRQVGTYEQYF | TGTGCCAGCATGAGACAGGTTGGCACCTACGAGCAGTACTTC
TRBJ2-7 | NA | TRBV30 | CAWSVRLGSYEQYF | TGTGCCTGGAGTGTTAGACTAGGGTCCTACGAGCAGTACTTC
TRBJ1-3 | NA | TRBV25-1 | CAMGVDGISGNTIYF | TGTGCCATGGGAGTAGACGGAATCTCTGGAAACACCATATATTTT
TRBJ1-1 | NA | TRBV6-5 | CASFHRENTEAFF | TGTGCCAGCTTTCACAGGGAGAACACTGAAGCTTTCTTT
TRBJ1-2 | TRBD1 | TRBV11-2 | CASSWDRGDYGYTF | TGTGCCAGCAGCTGGGACAGGGGGGACTATGGCTACACCTTC
TRBJ2-7 | NA | TRBV27 | CASGPLASYEQYF | TGTGCCAGCGGCCCCTTGGCCTCCTACGAGCAGTACTTC
TRBJ2-2 | TRBD2 | TRBV2 | CASSLGLAGGNTGELFF | TGTGCCAGCAGTTTGGGACTAGCGGGAGGGAACACCGGGGAGCTGTTTTTT